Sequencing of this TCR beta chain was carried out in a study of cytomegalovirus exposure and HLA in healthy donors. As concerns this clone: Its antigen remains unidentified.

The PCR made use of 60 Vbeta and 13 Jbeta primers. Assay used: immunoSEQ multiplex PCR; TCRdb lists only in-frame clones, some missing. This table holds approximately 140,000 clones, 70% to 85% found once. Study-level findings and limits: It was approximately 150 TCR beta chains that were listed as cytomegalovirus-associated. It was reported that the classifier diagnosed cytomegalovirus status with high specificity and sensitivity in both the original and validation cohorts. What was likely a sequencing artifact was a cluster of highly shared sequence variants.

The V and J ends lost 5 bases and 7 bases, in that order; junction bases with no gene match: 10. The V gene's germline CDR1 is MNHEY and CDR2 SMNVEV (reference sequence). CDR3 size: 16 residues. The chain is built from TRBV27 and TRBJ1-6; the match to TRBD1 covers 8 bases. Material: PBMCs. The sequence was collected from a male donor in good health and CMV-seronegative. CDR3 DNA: TGTGCCAGCAGTAGTATAGGCAGGGGGCGAAATTCACCCCTCCACTTT. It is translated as CASSSIGRGRNSPLHF.